This TCR beta chain was profiled in a study of beta chain features in type 1 diabetes. The isolated RNA, all of it, was reverse transcribed, so expressed TCRB transcripts were what got sequenced. Assay: immunoSEQ multiplex PCR; the TCRdb copy retains only in-frame clones and omits some. The table shows some 140,000 clones, with about 10% occurring only once. This clone was observed many times. The ends were cut back, 5 bases at V and 3 bases at J, with 13 bases in the middle. The CDR3 runs to 13 residues. Germline assignment: CDR1 SQVTM and CDR2 ANQGSEA. Sequenced material: central memory CD4+ T cells from blood. This clonotype originated in a young man in good health. The chain employs TRBV29-1 and TRBJ1-2; D gene unclear. CDR3 nucleotide sequence: TGCAGCGTTCAGGAGACTAACTACTATGGCTACACCTTC. Encoded protein: CSVQETNYYGYTF.